This is a list of T cell receptor beta chains from one sample in a study of T cells after yellow fever vaccination. From the 5' RACE reads, TCRdb called clonotypes with MiXCR, one entry per CDR3 protein. The data contain approximately 300,000 distinct CDR3 sequences, over 8.5% of them singletons. Sequencing used CD4+ T cells sorted from PBMCs, obtained 45 days after the yellow fever booster vaccination. Receptor source: a man aged 18 to 29 who received the YFV17D yellow fever vaccine. Each CDR3 is given with its conserved first and last residue.

v_call: TRBV4-2
j_call: TRBJ2-3
cdr3_aa: CASSQGRPRGPDTQYF

v_call: TRBV5-1
j_call: TRBJ2-2
cdr3_aa: CASSIDGTATGELFF

v_call: TRBV20-1
j_call: TRBJ2-3
cdr3_aa: CSARPKARGRGPDTQYF

v_call: TRBV7-2
j_call: TRBJ1-2
cdr3_aa: CASSLVQGGSYGYTF

v_call: TRBV6-5
j_call: TRBJ2-1
cdr3_aa: CASTISGDGHEQFF

v_call: TRBV20-1
j_call: TRBJ2-5
cdr3_aa: CSARPRGQRGETQYF

v_call: TRBV28
j_call: TRBJ1-4
cdr3_aa: CASTPGGKNEKLFF

v_call: TRBV7-2
j_call: TRBJ2-4
cdr3_aa: CASSLRQAGIQYF

v_call: TRBV6-2/TRBV6-3
j_call: TRBJ1-1
cdr3_aa: CASRVNTEAFF

v_call: TRBV20-1
j_call: TRBJ1-1
cdr3_aa: CSANGDLNTEAFF

v_call: TRBV10-3
j_call: TRBJ1-1
cdr3_aa: CASRTGESEAFF

v_call: TRBV20-1
j_call: TRBJ2-1
cdr3_aa: CSADDSGGGNEQFF

v_call: TRBV6-5
j_call: TRBJ1-5
cdr3_aa: CASSPRVPNQPQHF

v_call: TRBV30
j_call: TRBJ2-1
cdr3_aa: CAWSVSSQFEQFF

v_call: TRBV12-3/TRBV12-4
j_call: TRBJ2-3
cdr3_aa: CASRIAGGTDTQYF

v_call: TRBV9
j_call: TRBJ1-2
cdr3_aa: CASSAGVGANYGYTF

v_call: TRBV20-1
j_call: TRBJ2-3
cdr3_aa: CSARDGGTSDTQYF

v_call: TRBV7-2
j_call: TRBJ1-2
cdr3_aa: CASSLRDNYYGYTF

v_call: TRBV12-3/TRBV12-4
j_call: TRBJ2-3
cdr3_aa: CASLLAGGADTQYF

v_call: TRBV10-1
j_call: TRBJ1-1
cdr3_aa: CASGDQGARAFF

v_call: TRBV5-5
j_call: TRBJ1-6
cdr3_aa: CASSFTSYNSPLHF

v_call: TRBV18
j_call: TRBJ2-7
cdr3_aa: CASSPRTGSAYEQYF

v_call: TRBV10-3
j_call: TRBJ2-1
cdr3_aa: CAISEQAGNNEQFF

v_call: TRBV28
j_call: TRBJ1-5
cdr3_aa: CASSPGQGVRQPQHF

v_call: TRBV3-1
j_call: TRBJ1-1
cdr3_aa: CASSPRTPGETEAFF

v_call: TRBV10-3
j_call: TRBJ2-5
cdr3_aa: CAISEGERETQYF

v_call: TRBV19
j_call: TRBJ1-1
cdr3_aa: CASSIRGGNTEAFF

v_call: TRBV5-7
j_call: TRBJ2-1
cdr3_aa: CASSLYKSSYNEQFF

v_call: TRBV5-5
j_call: TRBJ2-1
cdr3_aa: CASSPNLYSSYNEQFF

v_call: TRBV6-6
j_call: TRBJ1-6
cdr3_aa: CASSLTGSNSPLHF

v_call: TRBV20-1
j_call: TRBJ2-4
cdr3_aa: CSARGAGQSAKNIQYF

v_call: TRBV9
j_call: TRBJ2-1
cdr3_aa: CASSGQLANEQFF

v_call: TRBV9
j_call: TRBJ1-2
cdr3_aa: CASSVGLGNYGYTF

v_call: TRBV18
j_call: TRBJ1-2
cdr3_aa: CASSRDSDTNYGYTF

v_call: TRBV25-1
j_call: TRBJ1-4
cdr3_aa: CASSVPGQGNEKLFF

v_call: TRBV20-1
j_call: TRBJ1-1
cdr3_aa: CSALTGGNTEAFF

v_call: TRBV7-6
j_call: TRBJ2-3
cdr3_aa: CASSLALGDTQYF

v_call: TRBV5-1
j_call: TRBJ1-2
cdr3_aa: CASSLAGYSGYTF

v_call: TRBV28
j_call: TRBJ1-2
cdr3_aa: CASRRYRGANYGYTF

v_call: TRBV5-1
j_call: TRBJ2-3
cdr3_aa: CASRGVGAADTQYF

v_call: TRBV6-5
j_call: TRBJ2-7
cdr3_aa: CASSYSTSAGTGAYEQYF

v_call: TRBV10-2
j_call: TRBJ2-1
cdr3_aa: CASSDSVTRGGFYNEQFF

v_call: TRBV4-2
j_call: TRBJ2-5
cdr3_aa: CASSQEVGGGTQYF

v_call: TRBV29-1
j_call: TRBJ1-2
cdr3_aa: CSVEDSRWYGYTF

v_call: TRBV5-4
j_call: TRBJ1-2
cdr3_aa: CASSATSNYGYTF

v_call: TRBV9
j_call: TRBJ2-3
cdr3_aa: CASSVASAGAWADTQYF

v_call: TRBV7-2
j_call: TRBJ2-5
cdr3_aa: CASSPPGVRRETQYF

v_call: TRBV30
j_call: TRBJ1-2
cdr3_aa: CAWSQTYGYTF

v_call: TRBV7-9
j_call: TRBJ1-1
cdr3_aa: CASSLPVAFF